The 26 T cell receptor beta chains reported below all come from one sample, sequenced in a study of blood T cell repertoires in COVID-19. Some clones are missing from TCRdb's copy, which holds only in-frame ones; the method was immunoSEQ multiplex PCR. The table lists under 150,000 clones, 80% to 85% of them singletons. Sequenced input: peripheral blood. The receptors shown here come from a woman in her sixties or seventies with acute or convalescent COVID-19.

This clone was seen only a few times. V is TRBV11-2 and J is TRBJ2-2, with D possibly matching TRBD2 (5 bases). The germline V gene has CDR1 SGHAT and CDR2 FQNNGV. With 5 bases removed from V and 4 bases from J, the gap between germline ends came to 14 bases. This CDR3 spans 15 amino acids. The CDR3 loop is CASSISASITGELFF. The CDR3 region has the DNA TGTGCCAGCAGCATTTCAGCTAGCATCACCGGGGAGCTGTTTTTT.

This clone occurred a few times. The rearrangement links TRBV3-1 (or the pseudogene TRBV3-2) to TRBJ1-1; the D is unclear. Germline CDR1 is LGHDT and CDR2 is YNNKEL (reference sequence). The CDR3 runs 12 residues. Deletions cut 0 bases from V and 7 bases from J, with 6 bases between. This chain's CDR3 is CASSQDGVEAFF. For the CDR3, the DNA is TGTGCCAGCAGCCAAGATGGAGTTGAAGCTTTCTTT.

In this sample, this clone turned up a few times. This chain connects TRBV7-9 to TRBJ1-1, with D unresolved. The CDR3 sequence is 13 residues long. Germline V gene sequence: CDR1 SEHNR, CDR2 FQNEAQ (reference sequence). Trimming took off 6 bases at V and 1 base at J, with 9 bases between the two ends. CDR3 DNA: TGTGCCAGCAGTCAACAGCCGAACACTGAAGCTTTCTTT. Translation gives CASSQQPNTEAFF.

The rearrangement joins TRBV5-4 to TRBJ2-1, with TRBD2 matching 8 bases. This CDR3 spans 14 amino acids. Germline-derived CDR1 and CDR2 are SGHNT and YYREEE (reference sequence). The V segment lost 2 bases and the J segment 9 bases; nucleotides outside the gene matches: 7. The CDR3 protein is CASSFRAGVSEQFF. The CDR3 region has the DNA TGTGCCAGCAGCTTCCGAGCGGGAGTGAGTGAGCAGTTCTTC.

The V and J genes are TRBV19 and TRBJ1-2; D is possibly TRBD1 (5 bases). With 3 bases removed from V and 3 bases from J, the gap between germline ends came to 14 bases. The germline gives CDR1 LNHDA, CDR2 SQIVND (reference sequence). The CDR3 runs to 15 residues. The CDR3 DNA reads as TGTGCCAGTAGTATCAGTCGTGGGGCGTACTATGGCTACACCTTC. As protein: CASSISRGAYYGYTF.

This chain connects TRBV13 to TRBJ2-1; perhaps TRBD1 as D (6 bases). The CDR3 contains 15 residues. Trimming shortened V by 2 bases and J by 7 bases, and 15 bases separated the two germline ends. CDR1 PRHDT and CDR2 FYEKMQ come from the germline V gene (reference sequence). CDR3 in DNA: TGTGCCAGCAGCTTAAGACACAAGGGGGAAAATGAGCAGTTCTTC. As protein: CASSLRHKGENEQFF.

This clone was seen a single time. The chain joins TRBV13 to TRBJ1-2, with a weak D call TRBD1 (5 bases). This CDR3 region has 16 residues. Germline loops: CDR1 PRHDT, CDR2 FYEKMQ (reference sequence). Trimming stripped 0 bases from V and 4 bases from J, with 15 bases between. In DNA, the CDR3 is TGTGCCAGCAGCTTAGGCGACAAGTCGGGGGTCTATGGCTACACCTTC. Protein: CASSLGDKSGVYGYTF.

This clone was detected only a few times. V gene TRBV7-8 combines with J gene TRBJ2-2; D is ambiguous. V lost 0 bases, J lost 4 bases, and 9 bases lay in between. Germline V gene lookup returns CDR1 SGHVS and CDR2 FQNEAQ. The CDR3 consists of 15 residues. DNA of the CDR3: TGTGCCAGCAGCTTAGCTAACTACCTCACCGGGGAGCTGTTTTTT. This codes for CASSLANYLTGELFF.

This clone has more than one count but fewer than ten. This chain joins TRBV4-3 and TRBJ1-6; TRBD1 matches at 7 bases. In germline, CDR1 is LGHNA, CDR2 YSLEER. The V and J ends lost 0 bases and 5 bases, in that order; junction bases with no gene match: 4. The CDR3 spans 16 residues. The CDR3: CASSQDAGGNNSPLHF. The CDR3, as DNA: TGCGCCAGCAGCCAAGATGCAGGGGGGAATAATTCACCCCTCCACTTT.

The chain's CDR3 is CASGGTGTATNEKLFF. The CDR3 DNA reads as TGTGCCAGCGGGGGGACAGGAACCGCAACTAATGAAAAACTGTTTTTT. The chain combines TRBV28 with TRBJ1-4; 8 bases are a match to TRBD1. V was clipped by 8 bases and J by 0 bases; unmatched bases: 8. The germline gives CDR1 MDHEN, CDR2 SYDVKM. The CDR3 sequence is 16 residues long.

The V and J genes are TRBV5-1 and TRBJ2-5, with TRBD1 as a possible D gene (6 bases). Per the germline V gene, CDR1 is SGHRS and CDR2 is YFSETQ. Between the trimmed V and J ends, which lost 0 bases and 3 bases, there was a span of 6 bases. The CDR3 is 13 residues long. The CDR3 DNA reads TGCGCCAGCAGCTTGGGGACAGAAGAGACCCAGTACTTC. Translating it yields CASSLGTEETQYF.

This chain connects TRBV30 to TRBJ1-3; 10 bases align to TRBD1. Per germline, CDR1 GTSNPN and CDR2 SVGIG (reference sequence). The CDR3 extends over 16 amino acids. After removal of 1 base from V and 4 bases from J, the junction contained 7 bases not matched to a gene. The CDR3 protein is CAWSGDRGRTGNTIYF. DNA of the CDR3: TGTGCCTGGAGTGGGGACAGGGGAAGAACGGGAAACACCATATATTTT.

The genes are TRBV15 and TRBJ2-1; D may be TRBD1 (5 bases). The V end was cut by 0 bases, the J end by 1 base, with 7 bases between. The CDR3 contains 15 residues. Germline V CDR1 and CDR2: LNHNV, YYDKDF (reference sequence). CDR3 bases: TGTGCCACCAGCAGAGATGGGGCATCCTACAATGAGCAGTTCTTC. Translated, it gives CATSRDGASYNEQFF.

The rearrangement links TRBV19 to TRBJ2-1; TRBD2 agrees at 8 bases. Per the germline V gene, CDR1 is LNHDA and CDR2 is SQIVND (reference sequence). V shed 10 bases, J shed 8 bases, and the junction held 16 bases outside the gene matches. This CDR3 has 15 amino acids. CDR3 residues: CATTKRGLDVDEQFF. The CDR3 DNA reads TGTGCCACCACCAAGAGGGGACTAGATGTAGATGAGCAGTTCTTC.

The gene calls are TRBV18 and TRBJ2-1, with a weak D call TRBD2 (6 bases). This CDR3 spans 15 amino acids. Trimming shortened V by 5 bases and J by 7 bases, and 18 bases separated the two germline ends. From germline, CDR1 is KGHSH and CDR2 LQKENI. Here the CDR3 DNA reads TGTGCCAGCTCAAGTCGGGGGTTGAGGAATAATGAGCAGTTCTTC. Translation gives CASSSRGLRNNEQFF.

The V gene is TRBV6-5, the J gene TRBJ2-3; D possibly corresponds to TRBD1 (6 bases). The germline V gene encodes CDR1 MNHEY and CDR2 SVGAGI. CDR3 length: 15 residues. V lost 6 bases and J lost 6, with 19 bases in between. CDR3 region: CASSPFERGTDTQYF. The CDR3 DNA sequence: TGTGCCAGCAGCCCATTTGAGAGGGGGACCGATACGCAGTATTTT.

This clone was detected a few times. The CDR3 DNA follows: TGCAGCGTGTCCCTCGGCAGGGCCTACGAGCAGTACTTC. This encodes CSVSLGRAYEQYF. The V and J genes are TRBV29-1 and TRBJ2-7; possible D gene TRBD1, 5 bases. Trimming left V 6 bases short and J 2 bases short, with 14 bases between. The germline gives CDR1 SQVTM, CDR2 ANQGSEA. The CDR3 length is 13 residues.

V is TRBV7-3 and J is TRBJ2-1; a weak D match, TRBD2 (6 bases). The CDR3 runs to 12 residues. Germline-derived CDR1 and CDR2 are SGHTA and FQGTGA. The V and J ends lost 5 bases and 9 bases respectively, with 11 bases between them. The CDR3 DNA reads TGTGCCAGCAGCGACGCGGGGCCTGAGCAGTTCTTC. Its translation: CASSDAGPEQFF.

This rearrangement joins TRBV7-8 to TRBJ2-7; the match to TRBD1 covers 7 bases. Germline V gives CDR1 SGHVS, CDR2 FQNEAQ. This CDR3 region has 15 residues. The junction had 7 bases not matched to a gene; V was cut back by 5 bases and J by 0 bases. As DNA, the CDR3 is TGTGCCAGCAGCCGAACCTGGACAGGCTCCTACGAGCAGTACTTC. The encoded protein is CASSRTWTGSYEQYF.

V usage is TRBV7-2 and J usage is TRBJ1-2, with 9 bases that match TRBD1. Germline-derived CDR1 and CDR2 are SGHTA and FQGNSA. The CDR3 contains 14 residues. V trimming: 7 bases; J trimming: 4 bases; junction bases outside the gene matches: 7. The chain's CDR3 is CASNPGTGPYGYTF. CDR3 sequence (DNA): TGTGCCAGCAACCCCGGGACAGGGCCCTATGGCTACACCTTC.

V and J are TRBV2 and TRBJ2-1, with TRBD2 matching 9 bases. Germline V lookup: CDR1 SNHLY, CDR2 FYNNEI. The length of the CDR3 is 13 residues. Trimming removed 8 bases from V and 6 bases from J; junction bases left unmatched: 5. Here the CDR3 DNA reads TGTGCCAGCCTCTCGACTAGCGGCAATGAGCAGTTCTTC. Amino acids: CASLSTSGNEQFF.

V usage is TRBV5-6 and J usage is TRBJ1-2, with a tentative D call TRBD1 (5 bases). V was cut by 0 bases and J by 6 bases, with 12 bases left in between. The CDR3 has 14 residues. The germline CDR1 and CDR2 sequences are SGHDT and YYEEEE. In DNA, the CDR3 is TGTGCCAGCAGCTTGGGCCGGCCAGGGAATGGCTACACCTTC. Translation gives CASSLGRPGNGYTF.

This sequence joins TRBV10-3 and TRBJ1-5, with D perhaps matching TRBD1 (5 bases). Germline-derived CDR1 and CDR2 are ENHRY and SYGVKD. The CDR3 is made up of 16 amino acids. With 6 bases removed from V and 1 base from J, the gap between germline ends came to 16 bases. CDR3 nucleotide sequence: TGTGCCATCAGACCTCAACCTCAGGGCAGCAATCAGCCCCAGCATTTT. It specifies CAIRPQPQGSNQPQHF.

The rearrangement links TRBV27 to TRBJ1-4; 8 nucleotides match TRBD1. V trimming: 6 bases; J trimming: 8 bases; junction bases outside the gene matches: 8. This CDR3 comprises 14 residues. Germline CDR1 MNHEY, CDR2 SMNVEV (reference sequence). The CDR3 coding sequence is TGTGCCAGCAGCCCACGGGACAGGAACGAAAAACTGTTTTTT. Amino acid sequence: CASSPRDRNEKLFF. Full variable domain (remainder filled in from reference TRBV27 and TRBJ1-4): EAQVTQNPRYLITVTGKKLTVTCSQNMNHEYMSWYRQDPGLGLRQIYYSMNVEVTDKGDVPEGYKVSRKEKRNFPLILESPSPNQTSLYFCASSPRDRNEKLFFGSGTQLSVL.

This rearrangement joins TRBV30 to TRBJ2-5; 10 positions match TRBD2. Germline CDR1 reads GTSNPN; CDR2 reads SVGIG (reference sequence). The CDR3 covers 16 residues. Unmatched junction bases numbered 10, after V lost 2 bases and J lost 4 bases. CDR3: CAWSSQAGGFVETQYF. The CDR3 coding sequence is TGTGCCTGGAGTTCCCAAGCGGGAGGGTTTGTAGAGACCCAGTACTTC.

This chain uses TRBV5-1 with TRBJ2-7; 8 bases map to TRBD2. The CDR3 has 15 residues. The ends lost 0 bases at V and 4 bases at J; junction bases unmatched: 6. Per germline, CDR1 SGHRS and CDR2 YFSETQ. The CDR3 DNA follows: TGCGCCAGCAGCTTGGGGACTAGCCCATCATACGAGCAGTACTTC. Protein product: CASSLGTSPSYEQYF.